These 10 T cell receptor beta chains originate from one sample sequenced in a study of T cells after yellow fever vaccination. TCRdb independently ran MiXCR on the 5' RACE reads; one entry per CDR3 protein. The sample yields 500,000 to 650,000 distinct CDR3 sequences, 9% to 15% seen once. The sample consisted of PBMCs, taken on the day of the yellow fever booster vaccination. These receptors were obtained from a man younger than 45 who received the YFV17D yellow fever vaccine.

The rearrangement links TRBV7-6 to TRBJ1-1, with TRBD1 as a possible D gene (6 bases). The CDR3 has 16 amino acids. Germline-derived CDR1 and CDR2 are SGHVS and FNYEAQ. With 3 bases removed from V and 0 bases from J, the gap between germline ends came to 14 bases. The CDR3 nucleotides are TGTGCCAGCAGCTTTTCCCAGGGGCTTATGAACACTGAAGCTTTCTTT. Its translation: CASSFSQGLMNTEAFF. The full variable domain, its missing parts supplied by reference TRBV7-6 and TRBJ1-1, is GAGVSQSPRYKVTKRGQDVALRCDPISGHVSLYWYRQALGQGPEFLTYFNYEAQQDKSGLPNDRFSAERPEGSISTLTIQRTEQRDSAMYRCASSFSQGLMNTEAFFGQGTRLTVV.

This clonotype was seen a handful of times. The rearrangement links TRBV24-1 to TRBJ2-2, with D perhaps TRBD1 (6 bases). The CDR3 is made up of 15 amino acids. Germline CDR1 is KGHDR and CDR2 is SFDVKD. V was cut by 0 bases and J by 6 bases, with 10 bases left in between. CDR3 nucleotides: TGTGCCACCAGTGATTTGGTCAGGGGATCCGGGGAGCTGTTTTTT. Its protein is CATSDLVRGSGELFF.

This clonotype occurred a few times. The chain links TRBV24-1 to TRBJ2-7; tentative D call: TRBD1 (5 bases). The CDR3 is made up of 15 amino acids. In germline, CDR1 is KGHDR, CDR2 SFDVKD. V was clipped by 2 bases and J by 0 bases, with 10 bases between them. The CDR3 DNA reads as TGTGCCACCAGTGATTCAGGACACGTCTCCTACGAGCAGTACTTC. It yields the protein CATSDSGHVSYEQYF.

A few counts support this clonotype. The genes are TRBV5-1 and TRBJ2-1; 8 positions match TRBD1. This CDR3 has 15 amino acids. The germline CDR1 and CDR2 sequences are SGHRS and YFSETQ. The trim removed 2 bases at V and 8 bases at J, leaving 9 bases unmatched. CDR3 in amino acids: CASSLGQGIGDEQFF. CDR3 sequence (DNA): TGCGCCAGCAGCTTAGGACAGGGAATAGGCGATGAGCAGTTCTTC.

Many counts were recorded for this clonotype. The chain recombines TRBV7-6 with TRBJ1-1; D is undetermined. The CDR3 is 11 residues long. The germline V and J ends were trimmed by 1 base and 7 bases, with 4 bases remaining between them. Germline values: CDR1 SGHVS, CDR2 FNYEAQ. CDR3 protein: CASSLGGEAFF. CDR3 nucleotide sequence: TGTGCCAGCAGCTTAGGGGGTGAAGCTTTCTTT.

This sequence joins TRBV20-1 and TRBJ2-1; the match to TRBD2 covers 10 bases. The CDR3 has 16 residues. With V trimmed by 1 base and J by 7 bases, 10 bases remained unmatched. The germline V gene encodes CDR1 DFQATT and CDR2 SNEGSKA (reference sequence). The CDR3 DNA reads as TGCAGTGCTAGAGCCCCACTAGCGGGGCCTATGAATGAGCAGTTCTTC. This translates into CSARAPLAGPMNEQFF.

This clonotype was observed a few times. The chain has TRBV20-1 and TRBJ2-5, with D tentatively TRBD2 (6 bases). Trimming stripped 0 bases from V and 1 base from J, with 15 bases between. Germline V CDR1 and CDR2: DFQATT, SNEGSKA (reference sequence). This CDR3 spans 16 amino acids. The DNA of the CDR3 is TGCAGTGCTAGAGATCAGGAGGGTTTCGGCCAAGAGACCCAGTACTTC. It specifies CSARDQEGFGQETQYF.

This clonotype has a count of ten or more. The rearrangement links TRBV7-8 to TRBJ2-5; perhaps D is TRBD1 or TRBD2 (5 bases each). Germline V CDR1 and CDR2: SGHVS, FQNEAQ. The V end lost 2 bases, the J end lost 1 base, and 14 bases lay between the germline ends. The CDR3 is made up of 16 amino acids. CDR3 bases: TGTGCCAGCAGCTTAAACGGGGACGGTGGCCAAGAGACCCAGTACTTC. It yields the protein CASSLNGDGGQETQYF.

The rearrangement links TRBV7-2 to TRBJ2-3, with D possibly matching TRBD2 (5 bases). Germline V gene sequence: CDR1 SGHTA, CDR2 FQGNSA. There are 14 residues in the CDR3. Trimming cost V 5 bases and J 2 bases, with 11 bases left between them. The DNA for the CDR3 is TGTGCCAGCAGCCGGGATTATAACACAGATACGCAGTATTTT. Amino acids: CASSRDYNTDTQYF.

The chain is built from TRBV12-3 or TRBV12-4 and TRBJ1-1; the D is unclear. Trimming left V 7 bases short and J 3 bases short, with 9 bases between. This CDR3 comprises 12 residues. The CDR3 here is CASIGRDTEAFF. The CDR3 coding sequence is TGTGCCAGCATCGGGCGGGACACTGAAGCTTTCTTT.